The sequence of this TCR beta chain was determined in a study of CD8 T cells in Susac syndrome. Reverse transcription used about 0.45 to 1 ug RNA and random hexamers. Multiplex PCR with immunoSEQ amplified the TCR beta CDR3 across 54 Vbeta and 13 Jbeta. In TCRdb, the immunoSEQ multiplex PCR reads were re-called with MiXCR into one record per CDR3 protein. The table records some 130,000 distinct CDR3 sequences, 75% to 90% of them present only once. High-throughput TCR beta sequencing covered peripheral CD8+ and CD4+ T cells. This TCR derives from a human donor with multiple sclerosis. Sequencing input: CD8+ T cells from PBMCs.

CDR3 nucleotides: TGTGCCAGCTCGTGGTGGGGAACGGAGACCCAGTACTTC. This gives the protein CASSWWGTETQYF. The chain links TRBV7-9 to TRBJ2-5; D is unresolved. The CDR3 has 13 residues. V lost 8 bases and J 5 bases, leaving 15 bases between the germline ends. Per germline, CDR1 SEHNR and CDR2 FQNEAQ (reference sequence).